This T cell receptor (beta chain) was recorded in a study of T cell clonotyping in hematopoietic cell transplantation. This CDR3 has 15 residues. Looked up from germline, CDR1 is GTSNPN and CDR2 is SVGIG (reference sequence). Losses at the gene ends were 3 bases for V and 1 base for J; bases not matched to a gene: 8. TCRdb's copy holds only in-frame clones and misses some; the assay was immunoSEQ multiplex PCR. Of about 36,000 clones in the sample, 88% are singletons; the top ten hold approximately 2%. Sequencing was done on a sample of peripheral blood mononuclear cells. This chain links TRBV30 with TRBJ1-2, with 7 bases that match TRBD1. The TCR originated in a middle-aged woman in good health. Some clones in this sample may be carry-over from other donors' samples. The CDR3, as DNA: TGTGCCTGGAGAAAGAACCGGGACAGTAACTATGGCTACACCTTC. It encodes CAWRKNRDSNYGYTF.